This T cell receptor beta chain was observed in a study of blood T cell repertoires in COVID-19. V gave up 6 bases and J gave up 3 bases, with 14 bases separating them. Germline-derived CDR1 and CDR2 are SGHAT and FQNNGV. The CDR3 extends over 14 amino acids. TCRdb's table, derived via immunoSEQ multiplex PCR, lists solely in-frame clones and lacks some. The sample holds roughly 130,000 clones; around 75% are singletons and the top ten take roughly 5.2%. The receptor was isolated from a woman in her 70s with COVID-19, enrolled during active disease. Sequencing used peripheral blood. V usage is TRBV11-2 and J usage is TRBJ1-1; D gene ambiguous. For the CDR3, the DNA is TGTGCCAGCAGATCCGCGGGAAGTGACACTGAAGCTTTCTTT. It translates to CASRSAGSDTEAFF.